The 21 T cell receptor beta chains in this list originate from one sample, sequenced in a study of T-cell reconstitution after alpha-beta-depleted transplantation in children. Unique molecular identifiers were used in preparing the TCRbeta library. Using its own MiXCR run on the PCR reads, TCRdb lists one record per CDR3 protein. Among just over 950,000 distinct CDR3 sequences, about 29% were seen once, and the ten largest hold 28%. The sample here was PBMCs, mostly from graft donor cells, taken 360 days after TCRalphabeta/CD19-depleted stem cell transplant. The receptors were sampled from a boy younger than two who had a stem cell transplant for SCID, so the T cells may come from the graft donor.

The chain combines TRBV6-5 with TRBJ2-3; TRBD1 might be the D (5 bases). The germline V gene has CDR1 MNHEY and CDR2 SVGAGI. There are 15 residues in the CDR3. The V and J ends lost 0 bases and 0 bases respectively, with 7 bases between them. In nucleotides, the CDR3 is TGTGCCAGCAGTTACTCAGGGGCTAGCACAGATACGCAGTATTTT. This codes for CASSYSGASTDTQYF.

Only a few counts were recorded for this clonotype. The chain carries TRBV20-1 and TRBJ2-2, with a weak D call TRBD2 (5 bases). Between the trimmed V and J ends, which lost 6 bases and 3 bases, there was a span of 11 bases. This CDR3 has 13 amino acids. Germline lookup yields CDR1 DFQATT and CDR2 SNEGSKA (reference sequence). CDR3 nucleotides: TGCAGTGCAAACGGACTGTACACCGGGGAGCTGTTTTTT. Residues: CSANGLYTGELFF.

This clonotype was counted once. This chain joins TRBV6-2 or TRBV6-3 and TRBJ2-1, with D possibly matching TRBD1 (6 bases). Trimming removed 6 bases at V and 3 bases at J, with 18 bases between. This CDR3 region has 16 residues. From germline, CDR1 is MNHEY and CDR2 SVGEGT. The CDR3 spells CASSQQGSFVYNEQFF. The CDR3 bases are TGTGCCAGCAGCCAACAGGGTTCGTTTGTCTACAATGAGCAGTTCTTC.

The chain employs TRBV6-5 and TRBJ2-3; the D is unclear. Trimming cost V 1 base and J 5 bases, with 7 bases left between them. The CDR3 runs 13 residues. CDR1 and CDR2 (germline): MNHEY, SVGAGI. CDR3 bases: TGTGCCAGCAGTTACTTTTCACAAGATACGCAGTATTTT. Amino acid sequence: CASSYFSQDTQYF.

This rearrangement joins TRBV5-1 to TRBJ1-2, with a tentative D call TRBD1 (6 bases). The CDR3 consists of 16 residues. Germline loops: CDR1 SGHRS, CDR2 YFSETQ. Trimming took 4 bases from V and 4 from J, leaving 20 bases between them. DNA of the CDR3: TGCGCCAGCAGCCCCGATGCAGGGGCCGCCCCCTATGGCTACACCTTC. Encoded protein: CASSPDAGAAPYGYTF.

This chain joins TRBV6-5 and TRBJ2-5; 15 bases fit TRBD2. The germline V gene has CDR1 MNHEY and CDR2 SVGAGI. CDR3 length: 17 amino acids. V gave up 2 bases and J gave up 1 base; unmatched junction bases: 2. CDR3 loop: CASSYRGLAGGQETQYF. CDR3 nucleotide sequence: TGTGCCAGCAGTTACCGGGGACTAGCGGGGGGCCAAGAGACCCAGTACTTC.

This clonotype was detected a few times. The chain joins TRBV4-1 to TRBJ2-7; TRBD2 matches at 15 bases. Germline-derived CDR1 and CDR2 are MGHRA and YSYEKL. The CDR3 length is 17 residues. Trimming took 3 bases from V and 3 from J; bases not matched to a gene: 6. As DNA, the CDR3 is TGCGCCAGCAGCCACACTCCGGGACTAGCGGGGGGCTACGAGCAGTACTTC. Translating gives CASSHTPGLAGGYEQYF.

In the case of this clonotype: Just one base apart from a much larger clone, this may be a read error. J is TRBJ1-2 and V is TRBV11-2; tentatively, D is TRBD1 (5 bases). The germline CDR1 and CDR2 sequences are SGHAT and FQNNGV. This CDR3 has 12 amino acids. V lost 4 bases to trimming and J lost 3 bases, with 6 bases between them. The CDR3 nucleotides are TGTGCCAGCAGCTCCAGGGACTATGGCTACACCTTC. It codes for CASSSRDYGYTF.

This chain links TRBV4-3 with TRBJ2-1; 15 nucleotides align to TRBD2. This CDR3 is built from 16 residues. The V gene's germline CDR1 is LGHNA and CDR2 YSLEER. The J segment lost 5 bases and the V segment lost 4 bases, leaving 3 bases of the junction unmatched. The CDR3 is CASSLGLAGGNNEQFF. For the CDR3, the DNA is TGCGCCAGCAGCCTCGGACTAGCGGGGGGGAACAATGAGCAGTTCTTC.

This clonotype has only a few counts. The chain has TRBV7-9 and TRBJ2-3; 10 nucleotides line up with TRBD1. After removal of 3 bases from V and 2 bases from J, the junction contained 8 bases not matched to a gene. The CDR3 loop spans 17 amino acids. The germline V gene encodes CDR1 SEHNR and CDR2 FQNEAQ (reference sequence). The CDR3 DNA follows: TGTGCCAGCAGCTTCCGACAGGGGGCTGGAGTCACAGATACGCAGTATTTT. Its translation is CASSFRQGAGVTDTQYF. Using reference TRBV7-9 and TRBJ2-3 for the parts outside the CDR3, the full variable domain is DTGVSQNPRHKITKRGQNVTFRCDPISEHNRLYWYRQTLGQGPEFLTYFQNEAQLEKSRLLSDRFSAERPKGSFSTLEIQRTEQGDSAMYLCASSFRQGAGVTDTQYFGPGTRLTVL.

This chain links TRBV20-1 with TRBJ2-5, with D unresolved. The CDR3 contains 13 residues. Trimming removed 3 bases from V and 4 bases from J, with 12 bases in between. Germline lookup yields CDR1 DFQATT and CDR2 SNEGSKA (reference sequence). Written as DNA, the CDR3 is TGCAGTGCTAGTAAGGCGCGTCGAGAGACCCAGTACTTC. It is translated as CSASKARRETQYF.

A few counts support this clonotype. This chain links TRBV12-3 or TRBV12-4 with TRBJ1-1, with a possible D match to TRBD1 (6 bases). V lost 6 bases to trimming and J lost 7 bases, with 21 bases between them. The CDR3 length is 15 residues. The CDR3 spells CASSQVGGAKVEAFF. For the CDR3, the DNA is TGTGCCAGCAGCCAAGTCGGGGGGGCGAAGGTTGAAGCTTTCTTT.

The V gene is TRBV5-1, the J gene TRBJ2-1; TRBD2 is a possible D gene (5 bases). Germline assignment: CDR1 SGHRS and CDR2 YFSETQ. The CDR3 is 15 residues long. The V gene lost 5 bases and the J gene lost 8 bases, with 20 bases spanning the gap. The chain's CDR3 is CASSALATDTDEQFF. CDR3 DNA sequence: TGCGCCAGCAGTGCTCTAGCTACGGATACCGATGAGCAGTTCTTC.

This rearrangement joins TRBV20-1 to TRBJ1-5; no firm D call. The length of the CDR3 is 13 residues. The ends were cut back, 4 bases at V and 7 bases at J, with 14 bases in the middle. Germline values: CDR1 DFQATT, CDR2 SNEGSKA (reference sequence). The CDR3 loop reads CSAKTVGGQPQHF. Here the CDR3 DNA reads TGCAGTGCTAAGACGGTTGGAGGGCAGCCCCAGCATTTT.

The sample holds a few counts of this clonotype. The chain carries TRBV5-6 and TRBJ1-2; 7 bases are shared with TRBD1. The CDR3 has 15 residues. With 6 bases clipped from V and 6 bases from J, the junction kept 14 bases outside the gene matches. CDR1 is SGHDT, CDR2 YYEEEE, per germline. The CDR3 DNA reads as TGTGCCAGCACCCCGACAGGGATTTCCGACAATGGCTACACCTTC. Amino acid sequence: CASTPTGISDNGYTF.

This clonotype came up a few times. This chain links TRBV20-1 with TRBJ2-7; D is ambiguous. The V end lost 5 bases, the J end lost 2 bases, and 10 bases lay between the germline ends. Germline CDR1 reads DFQATT; CDR2 reads SNEGSKA (reference sequence). The CDR3 totals 12 residues. The CDR3 bases are TGCAGTGCTCGGACGGATACCTACGAGCAGTACTTC. Encoded protein: CSARTDTYEQYF.

The rearrangement uses TRBV7-2 and TRBJ2-5; unclear D gene. The CDR3 has 14 amino acids. The germline V and J ends were trimmed by 0 bases and 3 bases, with 8 bases remaining between them. The V gene's germline CDR1 is SGHTA and CDR2 FQGNSA. DNA of the CDR3: TGTGCCAGCAGCTTAGCGAACACCAAAGAGACCCAGTACTTC. Protein: CASSLANTKETQYF.

The chain employs TRBV5-1 and TRBJ2-2, with unresolved D. V lost 6 bases, J lost 1 base, and 13 bases lay in between. CDR1 SGHRS and CDR2 YFSETQ come from the germline V gene. The CDR3 is 15 residues long. For the CDR3, the DNA is TGCGCCAGCACCCAGAACGGGCGGAACACCGGGGAGCTGTTTTTT. Amino acids: CASTQNGRNTGELFF.

The chain employs TRBV27 and TRBJ2-7, with D perhaps TRBD1 (6 bases). V lost 5 bases and J lost 2, with 16 bases in between. Germline V CDR1 and CDR2: MNHEY, SMNVEV (reference sequence). This CDR3 is built from 15 residues. For the CDR3, the DNA is TGTGCCAGCAGTCCAGGACAGCCAAACCCCTACGAGCAGTACTTC. Translation: CASSPGQPNPYEQYF.

This clonotype was seen more than once but under ten times. The chain's CDR3 is CASSLTGTGMDTQYF. In DNA, the CDR3 is TGTGCCAGCAGCTTAACCGGGACAGGGATGGATACGCAGTATTTT. The chain couples TRBV7-3 to TRBJ2-3; TRBD1 aligns across 9 bases. Germline values: CDR1 SGHTA, CDR2 FQGTGA. The CDR3 loop spans 15 amino acids. The ends lost 0 bases at V and 6 bases at J; junction bases unmatched: 4.

The chain couples TRBV7-2 to TRBJ1-2; D might be TRBD1 (5 bases). V dropped 5 bases and J dropped 0 bases, with 10 bases sitting between them. The CDR3 sequence is 14 residues long. Germline V gene lookup returns CDR1 SGHTA and CDR2 FQGNSA. CDR3 in amino acids: CASSESRANYGYTF. The CDR3 DNA follows: TGTGCCAGCAGCGAGTCCAGGGCTAACTATGGCTACACCTTC.